This record concerns one T cell receptor beta chain sequence. Authors' data handling: Reference gene primer amplification yielded estimated nucleated cell counts. Repertoires were generated with immunoSEQ multiplex PCR, while TCRdb's copy carries only in-frame clones and drops some. The V and J calls and clone size come from that table; D and trimming were worked out from the DNA. Of about 150,000 clones in the sample, approximately 88% were seen once. This sample was included in a study of blood T cell repertoires in COVID-19. Study in general: Samples came from the United States, Italy and Spain, spanning acute and convalescent COVID-19. From T cells, B-cell-depleted T cells, or PBMCs came the material, which was cDNA or gDNA.

There are 16 residues in the CDR3. Trimming removed 3 bases at V and 5 bases at J, with 17 bases between. The germline V gene encodes CDR1 SGHKS and CDR2 YYEKEE (reference sequence). The sample consisted of peripheral blood. The genes are TRBV5-5 and TRBJ1-4; a weak D match, TRBD1 (6 bases). This TCR came from a man between 65 and 85 years old with acute or convalescent COVID-19. Written as DNA, the CDR3 is TGTGCCAGCAGCTCCGGGGGGGCAGGTCCCAATGAAAAACTGTTTTTT. Translation: CASSSGGAGPNEKLFF.